Sequencing of this T cell receptor (beta chain) was carried out in a study of glioma-infiltrating T cells. Whole-study findings and limits: Tissue and blood shared very few CDR3 sequences. Tissue-blood divergence was below expectation in non-neoplastic patients, above in gliomas.

Germline CDR1 SQVTM, CDR2 ANQGSEA. The CDR3 contains 13 residues. V shed 1 base and J shed 3 bases, with 10 bases lying between them. Using RNA template, CDR3s of TCR alpha and beta were amplified with iRepertoire arm-PCR. Tissue mRNA or PBMC total RNA, roughly 95-400 ng, went into one-step reverse transcription and amplification. TCRdb reanalysed the multiplex PCR reads using MiXCR and keeps one entry per CDR3 protein. The sample consists of 100,000 to 150,000 distinct CDR3 sequences, less than 30% of them appearing once. Turning to this clonotype: Its antigen remains unknown.

This TCR derives from a human donor with low-grade glioma or glioblastoma, undergoing nonglioma brain surgery, or in good health (not recorded which). Material: glioma tissue, nonneoplastic brain tissue, or PBMCs (not recorded which). The V gene is TRBV29-1, the J gene TRBJ2-7; no definite D call. For the CDR3, the DNA is TGCAGCGTTGAAGTGGGCAGAAACTACGAGCAGTACTTC. The encoded protein is CSVEVGRNYEQYF.